This T cell receptor (beta chain) was found in a study of blood T cell repertoires in COVID-19. Data came from immunoSEQ multiplex PCR; TCRdb stores just in-frame clones and leaves some out. The top ten clones hold approximately 9.9% of a sample with under 200,000 clones, 82% of them seen once. Germline V gene lookup returns CDR1 SEHNR and CDR2 FQNEAQ (reference sequence). Trimming cost V 6 bases and J 1 base, with 10 bases left between them. The CDR3 covers 15 residues. This clone was counted between two and nine times. Sequenced material: PBMCs or T cells enriched from blood (not recorded which). The source is a man aged 50 to 59 who had recovered from COVID-19. The V and J genes are TRBV7-9 and TRBJ1-6, with D uncertain. The CDR3 is CASRPGVSYNSPLHF. The CDR3 DNA follows: TGTGCCAGCAGGCCGGGTGTGTCCTATAATTCACCCCTCCACTTT.